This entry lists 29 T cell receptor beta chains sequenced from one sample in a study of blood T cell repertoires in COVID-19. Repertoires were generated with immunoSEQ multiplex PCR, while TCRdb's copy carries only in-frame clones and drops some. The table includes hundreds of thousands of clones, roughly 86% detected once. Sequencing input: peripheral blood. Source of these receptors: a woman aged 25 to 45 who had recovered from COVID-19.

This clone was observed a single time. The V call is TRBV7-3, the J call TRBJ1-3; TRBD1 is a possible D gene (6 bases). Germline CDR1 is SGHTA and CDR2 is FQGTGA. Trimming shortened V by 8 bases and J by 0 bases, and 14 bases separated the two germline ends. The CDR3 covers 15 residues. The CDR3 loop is CASAPDSISGNTIYF. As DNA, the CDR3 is TGTGCCAGCGCGCCGGACAGCATCTCTGGAAACACCATATATTTT.

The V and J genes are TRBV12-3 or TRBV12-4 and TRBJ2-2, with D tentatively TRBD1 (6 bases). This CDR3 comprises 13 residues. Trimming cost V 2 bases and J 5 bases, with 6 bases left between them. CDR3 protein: CASSLQGTGELFF. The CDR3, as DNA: TGTGCCAGCAGTTTACAGGGGACCGGGGAGCTGTTTTTT.

The CDR3 coding sequence is TGTGCCAGCAGCTTGCTTCCGACCCAGTACTTC. Its translation: CASSLLPTQYF. The V and J genes are TRBV5-8 and TRBJ2-5; the D is unclear. V lost 1 base to trimming and J lost 7 bases, with 5 bases between them. Germline V gene data show CDR1 as SGHTS and CDR2 as YDEGEE. The CDR3 consists of 11 residues.

In DNA, the CDR3 is TGTGCCACCAGGGGGGAAACCAATCAGCCCCAGCATTTT. Translated: CATRGETNQPQHF. The chain is built from TRBV19 and TRBJ1-5; 7 bases match TRBD1. CDR1 is LNHDA and CDR2 is SQIVND in the germline V gene (reference sequence). J lost 3 bases, V lost 10 bases, and 6 bases had no gene match. CDR3 length: 13 residues.

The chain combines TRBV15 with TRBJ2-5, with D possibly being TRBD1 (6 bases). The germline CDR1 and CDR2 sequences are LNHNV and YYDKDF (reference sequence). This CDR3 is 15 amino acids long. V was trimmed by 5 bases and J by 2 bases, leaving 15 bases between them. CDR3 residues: CATSAGYRVQETQYF. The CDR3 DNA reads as TGTGCCACCAGCGCAGGGTACAGGGTTCAAGAGACCCAGTACTTC. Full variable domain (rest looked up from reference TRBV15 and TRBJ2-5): DAMVIQNPRYQVTQFGKPVTLSCSQTLNHNVMYWYQQKSSQAPKLLFHYYDKDFNNEADTPDNFQSRRPNTSFCFLDIRSPGLGDTAMYLCATSAGYRVQETQYFGPGTRLLVL.

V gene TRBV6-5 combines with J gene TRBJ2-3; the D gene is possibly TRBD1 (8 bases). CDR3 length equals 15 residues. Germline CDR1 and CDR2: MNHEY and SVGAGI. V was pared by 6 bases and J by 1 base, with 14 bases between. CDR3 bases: TGTGCCAGCAGAAGCGGGACAGGCCGCACAGATACGCAGTATTTT. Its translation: CASRSGTGRTDTQYF.

CDR3 in DNA: TGTGCCAGCAGCGTCACGGCGGGAGGGCCGGGTGAGCAGTTCTTC. Translation: CASSVTAGGPGEQFF. The V and J genes are TRBV9 and TRBJ2-1; 9 nucleotides line up with TRBD2. The CDR3 is made up of 15 amino acids. Germline V lookup: CDR1 SGDLS, CDR2 YYNGEE. The junction had 9 bases not matched to a gene; V was cut back by 2 bases and J by 9 bases.

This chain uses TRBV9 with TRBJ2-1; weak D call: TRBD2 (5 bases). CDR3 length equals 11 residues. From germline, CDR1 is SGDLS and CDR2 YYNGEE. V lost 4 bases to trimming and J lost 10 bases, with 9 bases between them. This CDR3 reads CASSQGGEQFF. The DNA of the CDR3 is TGTGCCAGCAGCCAAGGCGGGGAGCAGTTCTTC.

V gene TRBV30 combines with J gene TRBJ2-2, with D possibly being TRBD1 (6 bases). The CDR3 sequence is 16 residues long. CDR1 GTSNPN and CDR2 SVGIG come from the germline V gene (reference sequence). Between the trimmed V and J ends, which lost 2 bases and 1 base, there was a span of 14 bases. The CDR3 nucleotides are TGTGCCTGGAGTTTACAGGGCGGGCGGAACACCGGGGAGCTGTTTTTT. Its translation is CAWSLQGGRNTGELFF.

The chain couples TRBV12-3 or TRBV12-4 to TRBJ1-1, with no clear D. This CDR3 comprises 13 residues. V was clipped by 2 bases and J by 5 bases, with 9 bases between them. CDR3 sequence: CASSLLIGTEAFF. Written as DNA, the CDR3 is TGTGCCAGCAGTTTACTAATCGGGACTGAAGCTTTCTTT.

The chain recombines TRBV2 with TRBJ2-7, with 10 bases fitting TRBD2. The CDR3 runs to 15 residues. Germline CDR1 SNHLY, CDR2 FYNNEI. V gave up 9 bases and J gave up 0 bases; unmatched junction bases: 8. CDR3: CASGKLAGASYEQYF. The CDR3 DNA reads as TGTGCCAGTGGAAAGCTAGCGGGAGCCTCCTACGAGCAGTACTTC.

The CDR3 here is CASSQDYPALNTEAFF. CDR3 coding DNA: TGTGCCAGCAGCCAAGACTATCCAGCGTTGAACACTGAAGCTTTCTTT. The chain is built from TRBV3-1 (or the pseudogene TRBV3-2) and TRBJ1-1; D remains unclear. Trimming stripped 0 bases from V and 0 bases from J, with 11 bases between. Per germline, CDR1 LGHDT and CDR2 YNNKEL (reference sequence). The CDR3 loop spans 16 amino acids.

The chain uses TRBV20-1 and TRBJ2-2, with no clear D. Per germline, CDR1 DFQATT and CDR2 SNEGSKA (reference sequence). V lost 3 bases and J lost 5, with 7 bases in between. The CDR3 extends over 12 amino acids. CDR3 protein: CSASRVTGELFF. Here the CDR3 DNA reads TGCAGTGCTAGTCGGGTGACCGGGGAGCTGTTTTTT.

The CDR3 DNA is TGTGCCAGTATGGACAGGGAAGTAATTGGAAACACCATATATTTT. Translation gives CASMDREVIGNTIYF. The chain couples TRBV28 to TRBJ1-3; 8 positions agree with TRBD1. Germline CDR1 and CDR2: MDHEN and SYDVKM. Losses at the gene ends were 9 bases for V and 3 bases for J; bases not matched to a gene: 10. There are 15 residues in the CDR3.

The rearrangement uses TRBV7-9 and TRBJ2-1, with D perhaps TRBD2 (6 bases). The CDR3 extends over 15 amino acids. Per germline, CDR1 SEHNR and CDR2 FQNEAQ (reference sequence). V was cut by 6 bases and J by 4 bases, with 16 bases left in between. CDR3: CASSPALAPYNEQFF. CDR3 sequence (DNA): TGTGCCAGCAGTCCCGCGCTAGCGCCTTACAATGAGCAGTTCTTC. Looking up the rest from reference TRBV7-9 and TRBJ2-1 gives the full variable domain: DTGVSQNPRHKITKRGQNVTFRCDPISEHNRLYWYRQTLGQGPEFLTYFQNEAQLEKSRLLSDRFSAERPKGSFSTLEIQRTEQGDSAMYLCASSPALAPYNEQFFGPGTRLTVL.

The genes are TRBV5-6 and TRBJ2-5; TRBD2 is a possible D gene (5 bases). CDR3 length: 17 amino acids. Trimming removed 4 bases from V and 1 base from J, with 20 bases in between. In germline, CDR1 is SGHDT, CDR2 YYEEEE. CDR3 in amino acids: CASSPGGRVKVQETQYF. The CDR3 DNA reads TGTGCCAGCAGCCCCGGAGGCCGGGTTAAGGTCCAAGAGACCCAGTACTTC.

This CDR3 is CASRPTGGSYGYTF. The CDR3 bases are TGTGCCAGCAGACCAACGGGGGGTAGCTATGGCTACACCTTC. The chain has TRBV5-6 and TRBJ1-2, with D possibly TRBD1 on 5 matching bases. V dropped 5 bases and J dropped 4 bases, with 15 bases sitting between them. CDR1 is SGHDT, CDR2 YYEEEE, per germline. The CDR3 contains 14 residues.

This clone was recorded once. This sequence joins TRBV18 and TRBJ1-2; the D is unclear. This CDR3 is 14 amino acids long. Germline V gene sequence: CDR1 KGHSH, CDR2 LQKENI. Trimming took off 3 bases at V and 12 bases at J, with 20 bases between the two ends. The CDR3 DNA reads TGTGCCAGCTCACCTGTTGAAACCCCTCCTAAGAACACCTTC. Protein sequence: CASSPVETPPKNTF.

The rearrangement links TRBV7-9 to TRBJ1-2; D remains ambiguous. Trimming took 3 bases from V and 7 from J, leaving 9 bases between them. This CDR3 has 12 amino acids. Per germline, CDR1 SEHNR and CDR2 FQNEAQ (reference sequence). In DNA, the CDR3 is TGTGCCAGCAGCTTTACCACCGGTGGCTACACCTTC. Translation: CASSFTTGGYTF.

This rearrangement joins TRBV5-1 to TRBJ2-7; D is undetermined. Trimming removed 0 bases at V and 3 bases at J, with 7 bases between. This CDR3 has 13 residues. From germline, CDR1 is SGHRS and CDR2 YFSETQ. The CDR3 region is CASSLADIYEQYF. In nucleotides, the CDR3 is TGCGCCAGCAGCTTGGCAGATATCTACGAGCAGTACTTC.

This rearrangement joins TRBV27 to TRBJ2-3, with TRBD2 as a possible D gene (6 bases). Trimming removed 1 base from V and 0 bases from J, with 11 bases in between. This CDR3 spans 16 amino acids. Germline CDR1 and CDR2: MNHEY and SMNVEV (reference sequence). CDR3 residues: CASSLYGGTSTDTQYF. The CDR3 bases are TGTGCCAGCAGTTTATACGGGGGAACTAGCACAGATACGCAGTATTTT.

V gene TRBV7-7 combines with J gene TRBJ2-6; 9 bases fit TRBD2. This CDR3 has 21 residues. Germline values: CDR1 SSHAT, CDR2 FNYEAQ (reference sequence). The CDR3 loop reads CASAPWAAGGPEFSGANVLTF. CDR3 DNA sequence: TGTGCTAGCGCCCCTTGGGCGGCGGGAGGGCCTGAATTCTCTGGGGCCAACGTCCTGACTTTC.

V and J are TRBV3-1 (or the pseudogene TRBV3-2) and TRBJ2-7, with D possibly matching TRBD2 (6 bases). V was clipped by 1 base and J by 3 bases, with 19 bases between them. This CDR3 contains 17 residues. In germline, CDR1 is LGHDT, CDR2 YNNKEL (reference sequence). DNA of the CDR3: TGTGCCAGCAGCCAAGGAAATAGCGGTCGTTCTTTCTACGAGCAGTACTTC. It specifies CASSQGNSGRSFYEQYF.

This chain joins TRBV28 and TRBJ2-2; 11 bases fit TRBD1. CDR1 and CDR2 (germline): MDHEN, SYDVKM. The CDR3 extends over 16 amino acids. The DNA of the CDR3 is TGTGCTACCAACCCTCCGGGACAGGGGGGAACCGGGGAGCTGTTTTTT. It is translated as CATNPPGQGGTGELFF.

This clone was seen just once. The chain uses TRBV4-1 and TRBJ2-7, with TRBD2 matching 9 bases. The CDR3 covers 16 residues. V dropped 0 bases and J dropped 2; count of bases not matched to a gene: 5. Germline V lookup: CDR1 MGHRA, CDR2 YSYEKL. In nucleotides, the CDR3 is TGCGCCAGCAGCCAAGAGGGACTAGCCCTCCCCTACGAGCAGTACTTC. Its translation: CASSQEGLALPYEQYF.

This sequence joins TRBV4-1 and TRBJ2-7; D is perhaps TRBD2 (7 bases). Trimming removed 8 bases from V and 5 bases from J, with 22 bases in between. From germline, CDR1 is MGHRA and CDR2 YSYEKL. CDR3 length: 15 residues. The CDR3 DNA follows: TGCGCCAGCCTAAGGGGGGGGGCCTACGGGGACGAGCAGTACTTC. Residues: CASLRGGAYGDEQYF.

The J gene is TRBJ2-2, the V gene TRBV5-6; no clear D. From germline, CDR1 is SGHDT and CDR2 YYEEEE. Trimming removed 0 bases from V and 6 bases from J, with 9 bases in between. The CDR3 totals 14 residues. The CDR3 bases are TGTGCCAGCAGCTTGGCGGTGGGCCCCGGGGAGCTGTTTTTT. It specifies CASSLAVGPGELFF.

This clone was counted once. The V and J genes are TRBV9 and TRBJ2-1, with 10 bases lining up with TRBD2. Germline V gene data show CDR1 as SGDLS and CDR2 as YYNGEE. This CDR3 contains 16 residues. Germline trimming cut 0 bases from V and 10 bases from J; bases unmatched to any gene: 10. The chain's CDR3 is CASSVESLAGAGEQFF. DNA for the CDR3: TGTGCCAGCAGCGTAGAGTCTCTAGCGGGGGCCGGAGAGCAGTTCTTC.

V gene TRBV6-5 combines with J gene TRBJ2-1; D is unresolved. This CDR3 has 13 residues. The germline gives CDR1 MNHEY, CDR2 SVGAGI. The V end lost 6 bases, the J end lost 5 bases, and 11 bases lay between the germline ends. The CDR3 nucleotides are TGTGCCAGCAGCCCCATTGGGCACAATGAGCAGTTCTTC. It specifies CASSPIGHNEQFF.